This TCR beta chain was obtained from a study of T-cell reconstitution after alpha-beta-depleted transplantation in children (dated by TCRdb to 2016 to 2017). Background for the entire study: The study quantitatively tracked T-cell immune reconstitution after TCRalphabeta/CD19-depleted allogeneic hematopoietic cell transplantation in children using TCR repertoire profiling. Broad study findings and their caveats: Hyperexpanded clone frequencies declined over subsequent months; after one year, T-cell counts and TCRbeta diversity were mostly attributed to newly produced T cells. About two months after transplant, the apparently early recovery of alphabetaT-cell counts reportedly depended on just several hundred clones that had expanded rapidly and came from non-depleted graft cells. The high TCRbeta diversity at day 60 in some patients was ascribed to recipient T cells and intrathymic progenitors that had survived conditioning.

Libraries were constructed by PCR. Sequencing instrument: Illumina HiSeq 2500. TCR libraries were prepared with molecular barcoding, using unique molecular identifiers to normalize TCRbeta repertoire quantification. TCRdb reanalyzed the raw reads on its own, using fastp at Q25 for trimming and MiXCR for clone calling, and kept in-frame beta chains. Each record represents a unique CDR3 protein, reported with the most common genes and DNA among its rows. In all, the sample holds about 240,000 distinct CDR3 sequences, and over 20% of those were seen once. The biggest ten clones account for about 2.8% of the sample. The treatment or condition label on this specimen signifies: allogeneic hematopoietic cell transplantation with graft depleted of TCRalphabeta T cells and CD19 B cells. Transplant recipients were children who received TCRalphabeta/CD19-depleted allogeneic hematopoietic cell grafts. Reading the germline V gene gives CDR1 KGHDR and CDR2 SFDVKD. The CDR3 runs 16 amino acids, cysteine and phenylalanine included. Of all the DNA, just the CDR3 is kept, 48 bases in frame from base 1.

A note on this clonotype: Its antigen is currently not known. No much larger clone exists at a distance of one base, and base qualities are not known.

Recombination joined TRBV24-1 with TRBJ2-7; the D gene is unclear. The DNA end lines up better with TRBJ2-5; the J call may be wrong. Sequences were derived from PBMCs, sampled before TCRalphabeta/CD19-depleted stem cell transplant. This TCR was recovered from a girl aged 2 to 10 with Fanconi anemia, due to receive a stem cell transplant. The CDR3 protein is CATSDFASNAQETQYF. The DNA sequence is as follows: TGTGCCACCAGTGATTTCGCCAGTAACGCACAAGAGACCCAGTACTTC.